This T cell receptor (beta chain) is drawn from a study of OX40 agonist ivuxolimab in advanced cancers. Germline CDR1 and CDR2: SGHTA and FQGNSA. Trimming cost V 7 bases and J 1 base, with 14 bases left between them. The CDR3 sequence is 16 residues long. Assay: immunoSEQ multiplex PCR; the TCRdb copy retains only in-frame clones and omits some. In the table there are 60,000 to 80,000 clones, roughly nine tenths of which are singletons. Sequencing was performed on CD4+ or CD8+ T cells sorted from blood, taken in a trial of the OX40 agonist ivuxolimab. The chain is built from TRBV7-2 and TRBJ2-6; possibly TRBD1 for D (6 bases). This clonotype was obtained from an adult with an advanced solid tumor such as melanoma, head and neck, liver or kidney cancer. CDR3 sequence: CASIRDRSSGANVLTF. The CDR3 DNA is TGTGCCAGCATCCGAGACAGGAGTTCTGGGGCCAACGTCCTGACTTTC.